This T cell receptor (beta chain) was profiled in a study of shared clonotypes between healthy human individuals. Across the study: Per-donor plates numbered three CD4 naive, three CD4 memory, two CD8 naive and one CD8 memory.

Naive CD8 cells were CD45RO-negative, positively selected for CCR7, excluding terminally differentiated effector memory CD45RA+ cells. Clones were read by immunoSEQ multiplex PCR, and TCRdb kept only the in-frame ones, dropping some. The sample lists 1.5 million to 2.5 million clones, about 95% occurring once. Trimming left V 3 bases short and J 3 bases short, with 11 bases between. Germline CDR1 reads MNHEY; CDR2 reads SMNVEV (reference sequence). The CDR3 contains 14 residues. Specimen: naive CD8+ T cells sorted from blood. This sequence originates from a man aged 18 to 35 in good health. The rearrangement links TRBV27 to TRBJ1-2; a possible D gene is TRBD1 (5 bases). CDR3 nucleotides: TGTGCCAGCAGTTTCACCGGGACGTACTATGGCTACACCTTC. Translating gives CASSFTGTYYGYTF.